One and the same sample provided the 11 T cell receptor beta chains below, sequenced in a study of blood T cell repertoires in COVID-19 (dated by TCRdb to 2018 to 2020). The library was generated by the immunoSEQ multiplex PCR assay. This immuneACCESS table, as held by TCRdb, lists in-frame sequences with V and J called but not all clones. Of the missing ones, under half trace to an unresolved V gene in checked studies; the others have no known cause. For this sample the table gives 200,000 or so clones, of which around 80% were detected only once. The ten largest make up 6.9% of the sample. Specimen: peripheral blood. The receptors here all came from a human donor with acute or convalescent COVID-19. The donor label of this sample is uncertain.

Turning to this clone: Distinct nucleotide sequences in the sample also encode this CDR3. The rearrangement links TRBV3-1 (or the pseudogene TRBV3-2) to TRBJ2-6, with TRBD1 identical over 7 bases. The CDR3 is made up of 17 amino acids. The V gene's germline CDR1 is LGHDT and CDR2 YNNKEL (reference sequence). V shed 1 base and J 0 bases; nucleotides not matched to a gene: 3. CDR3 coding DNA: TGTGCCAGCAGCCAAGGACAGGGCAGCTCTGGGGCCAACGTCCTGACTTTC. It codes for CASSQGQGSSGANVLTF.

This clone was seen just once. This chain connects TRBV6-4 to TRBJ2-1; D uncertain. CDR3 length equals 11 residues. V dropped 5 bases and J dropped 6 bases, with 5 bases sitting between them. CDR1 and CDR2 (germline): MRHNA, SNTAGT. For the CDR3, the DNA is TGTGCCAGCAGTCTAGGCAATGAGCAGTTCTTC. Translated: CASSLGNEQFF.

The CDR3 loop is CASNDGAGLYGYTF. DNA for the CDR3: TGTGCCAGCAACGACGGAGCCGGCCTATATGGCTACACCTTC. This rearrangement joins TRBV6-5 to TRBJ1-2; D not resolved. V was trimmed by 7 bases and J by 5 bases, leaving 17 bases between them. The CDR3 runs to 14 residues. The germline CDR1 and CDR2 sequences are MNHEY and SVGAGI.

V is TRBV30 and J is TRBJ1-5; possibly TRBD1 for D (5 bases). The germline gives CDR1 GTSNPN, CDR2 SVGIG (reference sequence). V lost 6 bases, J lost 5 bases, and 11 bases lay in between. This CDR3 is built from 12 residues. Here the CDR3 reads CACRQGDQPQHF. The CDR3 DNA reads TGTGCCTGCAGGCAAGGGGATCAGCCCCAGCATTTT.

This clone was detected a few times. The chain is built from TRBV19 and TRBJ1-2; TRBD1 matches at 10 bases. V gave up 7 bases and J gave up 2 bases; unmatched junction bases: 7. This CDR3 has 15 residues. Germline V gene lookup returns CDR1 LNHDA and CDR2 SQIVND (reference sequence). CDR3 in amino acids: CASKPGTGENYGYTF. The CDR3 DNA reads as TGTGCCAGTAAACCCGGGACAGGGGAAAACTATGGCTACACCTTC. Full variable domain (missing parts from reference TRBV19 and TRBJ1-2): DGGITQSPKYLFRKEGQNVTLSCEQNLNHDAMYWYRQDPGQGLRLIYYSQIVNDFQKGDIAEGYSVSREKKESFPLTVTSAQKNPTAFYLCASKPGTGENYGYTFGSGTRLTVV.

The chain's CDR3 is CASIGTTPDPYNEQFF. The CDR3 nucleotides are TGCGCCAGCATCGGGACTACACCAGACCCGTACAATGAGCAGTTCTTC. This chain connects TRBV10-2 to TRBJ2-1; 7 bases fit TRBD2. Germline trimming cut 7 bases from V and 4 bases from J; bases unmatched to any gene: 13. Germline V gene data show CDR1 as WSHSY and CDR2 as SAAADI. This CDR3 has 16 residues.

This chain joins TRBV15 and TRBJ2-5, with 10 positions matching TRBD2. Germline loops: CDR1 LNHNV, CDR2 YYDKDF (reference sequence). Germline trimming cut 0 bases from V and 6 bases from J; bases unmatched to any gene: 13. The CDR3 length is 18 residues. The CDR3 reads CATSRDWASGSSVKTQYF. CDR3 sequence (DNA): TGTGCCACCAGCAGAGATTGGGCTAGCGGGAGTAGTGTAAAGACCCAGTACTTC. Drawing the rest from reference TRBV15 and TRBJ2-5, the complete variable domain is DAMVIQNPRYQVTQFGKPVTLSCSQTLNHNVMYWYQQKSSQAPKLLFHYYDKDFNNEADTPDNFQSRRPNTSFCFLDIRSPGLGDTAMYLCATSRDWASGSSVKTQYFGPGTRLLVL.

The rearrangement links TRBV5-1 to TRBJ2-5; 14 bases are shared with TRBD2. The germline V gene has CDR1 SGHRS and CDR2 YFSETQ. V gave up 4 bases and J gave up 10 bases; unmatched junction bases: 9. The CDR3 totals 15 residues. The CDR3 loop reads CASSTGTSGRLDQYF. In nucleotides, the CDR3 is TGCGCCAGCAGCACGGGGACTAGCGGGAGATTGGACCAGTACTTC.

This chain's CDR3 is CAWSVKQKNQPQHF. CDR3 nucleotide sequence: TGTGCCTGGAGTGTCAAACAGAAGAATCAGCCCCAGCATTTT. The chain combines TRBV30 with TRBJ1-5; D gene unclear. The length of the CDR3 is 14 residues. With 0 bases removed from V and 4 bases from J, the gap between germline ends came to 10 bases. CDR1 is GTSNPN and CDR2 is SVGIG in the germline V gene (reference sequence).

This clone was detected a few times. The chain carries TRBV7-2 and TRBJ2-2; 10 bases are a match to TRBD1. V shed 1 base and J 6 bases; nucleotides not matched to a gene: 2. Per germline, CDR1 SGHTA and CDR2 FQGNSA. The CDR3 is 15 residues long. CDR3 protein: CASSLVGQGPGELFF. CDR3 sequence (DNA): TGTGCCAGCAGCTTAGTGGGACAGGGGCCCGGGGAGCTGTTTTTT.

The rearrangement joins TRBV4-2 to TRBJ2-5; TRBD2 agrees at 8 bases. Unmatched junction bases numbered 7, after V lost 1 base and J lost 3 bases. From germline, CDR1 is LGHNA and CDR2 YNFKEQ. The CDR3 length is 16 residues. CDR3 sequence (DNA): TGTGCCAGCAGCCAAGGAGGAGTAGCGGGAAAAGAGACCCAGTACTTC. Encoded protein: CASSQGGVAGKETQYF.